The 7 T cell receptor beta chains reported below all come from one sample, sequenced in a study of T cells in Graves' hyperthyroidism and ophthalmopathy. Amplification of TCR beta CDR3 regions used RNA as the template. Initially, a first-round RT-PCR of the TCR CDR3 employed the HTBI primer set. TCRdb fed the multiplex PCR reads into MiXCR, producing one record per CDR3 protein. The sample has under 350,000 distinct CDR3 sequences; around 20% are singletons. What was sequenced was blood. These receptors were collected from a woman between 45 and 60 years old with Graves' hyperthyroidism.

This clonotype was counted many times. This chain links TRBV18 with TRBJ1-5; no clear D. V was shortened by 2 bases and J by 5 bases, with 13 bases between the two germline ends. The CDR3 sequence is 15 residues long. The germline gives CDR1 KGHSH, CDR2 LQKENI. CDR3 nucleotides: TGTGCCAGCTCACCATTAGGTTCGGCTGATCAGCCCCAGCATTTT. Translation: CASSPLGSADQPQHF. The complete variable domain, with remaining parts taken from reference TRBV18 and TRBJ1-5, reads NAGVMQNPRHLVRRRGQEARLRCSPMKGHSHVYWYRQLPEEGLKFMVYLQKENIIDESGMPKERFSAEFPKEGPSILRIQQVVRGDSAAYFCASSPLGSADQPQHFGDGTRLSIL.

The chain has TRBV5-1 and TRBJ1-2; perhaps TRBD1 as D (6 bases). V lost 7 bases and J 3 bases, leaving 16 bases between the germline ends. CDR1 SGHRS and CDR2 YFSETQ come from the germline V gene. The CDR3 runs to 14 residues. Here the CDR3 DNA reads TGCGCCAGCGGCGCCGGGGGGGCAGACTATGGCTACACCTTC. Translation: CASGAGGADYGYTF.

This clonotype has more than one count but fewer than ten. The chain recombines TRBV28 with TRBJ1-4; the D is unclear. Germline lookup yields CDR1 MDHEN and CDR2 SYDVKM. This CDR3 has 12 residues. Trimming removed 2 bases at V and 8 bases at J, with 6 bases between. CDR3 nucleotides: TGTGCCAGCAGTTTAAATGGGGAAAAACTGTTTTTT. Translation: CASSLNGEKLFF.

The V call is TRBV4-2, the J call TRBJ2-7, with 13 nucleotides matching TRBD2. Looked up from germline, CDR1 is LGHNA and CDR2 is YNFKEQ. V dropped 4 bases and J dropped 6; count of bases not matched to a gene: 15. The CDR3 spans 18 residues. The CDR3 protein is CASSPGGLAGIPGSEQYF. The CDR3 bases are TGTGCCAGCAGCCCGGGGGGACTAGCGGGAATCCCCGGCAGCGAGCAGTACTTC.

This chain joins TRBV6-6 and TRBJ2-7, with TRBD1 matching 7 bases. From germline, CDR1 is MNHNY and CDR2 SVGAGI (reference sequence). The V gene end was trimmed by 2 bases and the J gene end by 3 bases; junction bases not matched to a gene: 4. This CDR3 contains 14 residues. CDR3 protein: CASSYRRQGYEQYF. In nucleotides, the CDR3 is TGTGCCAGCAGTTACCGACGACAGGGCTACGAGCAGTACTTC.

This clonotype was seen repeatedly, ten times or more. The V call is TRBV5-1, the J call TRBJ2-7; the match to TRBD1 covers 9 bases. Per germline, CDR1 SGHRS and CDR2 YFSETQ. The CDR3 runs to 14 residues. V dropped 0 bases and J dropped 3; count of bases not matched to a gene: 1. The DNA of the CDR3 is TGCGCCAGCAGCTTGGCGACAGGGGGCTACGAGCAGTACTTC. The encoded protein is CASSLATGGYEQYF.

This chain joins TRBV20-1 and TRBJ2-7; no clear D gene. Germline values: CDR1 DFQATT, CDR2 SNEGSKA (reference sequence). Trimming shortened V by 5 bases and J by 5 bases, and 16 bases separated the two germline ends. The CDR3 consists of 13 residues. The CDR3 region has the DNA TGCAGTGCTCTCCTTCCTAGGGCTGACGAGCAGTACTTC. Its translation is CSALLPRADEQYF.